This passage covers 21 T cell receptor beta chains from one sample sequenced in a study of response to subunit inactivated influenza vaccine. MiXCR, applied by TCRdb to the RT-PCR reads, yields one record per CDR3 protein. This sample has a few hundred thousand distinct CDR3 sequences, with 12% to 15% found just once. The starting material was PBMCs from blood, obtained about 11 days after vaccination. The receptors here all came from a man aged 45-65 years who received an inactivated influenza vaccine.

The genes are TRBV2 and TRBJ1-1; possible D gene TRBD1, 5 bases. CDR1 and CDR2 (germline): SNHLY, FYNNEI. The V and J ends lost 7 bases and 11 bases respectively, with 14 bases between them. This CDR3 is built from 11 residues. CDR3: CASNKGTYAFF. The CDR3 coding sequence is TGTGCCAGCAACAAGGGGACGTACGCTTTCTTT.

The genes are TRBV18 and TRBJ2-7; D may be TRBD1 or TRBD2 (5 bases each). From germline, CDR1 is KGHSH and CDR2 LQKENI. Between the trimmed V and J ends, which lost 1 base and 2 bases, there was a span of 9 bases. This CDR3 region has 14 residues. In nucleotides, the CDR3 is TGTGCCAGCTCACCACAGACGGGGCCCTACGAGCAGTACTTC. It yields the protein CASSPQTGPYEQYF.

V and J are TRBV11-2 and TRBJ2-2, with 11 positions matching TRBD1. The CDR3 has 17 amino acids. Germline lookup yields CDR1 SGHAT and CDR2 FQNNGV. Losses at the gene ends were 5 bases for V and 4 bases for J; bases not matched to a gene: 9. DNA for the CDR3: TGTGCCAGCAGCCCACCGGGGACAGGGGGAGGCACCGGGGAGCTGTTTTTT. This translates into CASSPPGTGGGTGELFF.

V gene TRBV7-9 combines with J gene TRBJ2-1; 12 bases are a match to TRBD2. The trim removed 5 bases at V and 10 bases at J, leaving 15 bases unmatched. Germline values: CDR1 SEHNR, CDR2 FQNEAQ (reference sequence). The CDR3 runs 17 residues. CDR3 sequence: CASSTTGLAGPFWEQFF. The CDR3 bases are TGTGCCAGCAGCACAACAGGACTAGCGGGACCCTTCTGGGAGCAGTTCTTC.

V gene TRBV7-3 combines with J gene TRBJ2-3; D is possibly TRBD1 (5 bases). CDR3 length equals 18 residues. Per the germline V gene, CDR1 is SGHTA and CDR2 is FQGTGA. Trimming stripped 1 base from V and 0 bases from J, with 17 bases between. CDR3 in DNA: TGTGCCAGCAGCTTAAGGTTGGCAGGGAAATCTAGCACAGATACGCAGTATTTT. Protein: CASSLRLAGKSSTDTQYF.

The V and J genes are TRBV20-1 and TRBJ2-7, with a tentative D call TRBD2 (7 bases). Germline lookup yields CDR1 DFQATT and CDR2 SNEGSKA (reference sequence). V lost 5 bases to trimming and J lost 4 bases, with 15 bases between them. The length of the CDR3 is 13 residues. The CDR3 region has the DNA TGCAGTGCTCCTGGGGGCGGGAGATACGAGCAGTACTTC. This translates into CSAPGGGRYEQYF.

In its sample, this clonotype was seen many times. This sequence joins TRBV4-2 and TRBJ2-3; 10 bases are shared with TRBD2. J lost 4 bases, V lost 0 bases, and 4 bases had no gene match. The germline V gene encodes CDR1 LGHNA and CDR2 YNFKEQ. The CDR3 is 16 amino acids. The CDR3 nucleotides are TGTGCCAGCAGCCAAGAGAAGCGGGAGGGTGCAGATACGCAGTATTTT. This translates into CASSQEKREGADTQYF.

This clonotype has just a few counts. The chain is built from TRBV11-2 and TRBJ2-1; TRBD2 might be the D (7 bases). The CDR3 length is 16 residues. Trimming cost V 4 bases and J 7 bases, with 20 bases left between them. Germline V gives CDR1 SGHAT, CDR2 FQNNGV. The CDR3 DNA follows: TGTGCCAGCAGCTCCGGTGGGGGGGCCCCTAGGAATGAGCAGTTCTTC. This translates into CASSSGGGAPRNEQFF.

The chain uses TRBV6-2 or TRBV6-3 and TRBJ2-1; TRBD2 matches at 9 bases. Trimming removed 6 bases from V and 6 bases from J; junction bases left unmatched: 12. Germline V gives CDR1 MNHEY, CDR2 SVGEGT. The CDR3 totals 16 residues. The CDR3 protein is CASSQWVAGVSNEQFF. Written as DNA, the CDR3 is TGTGCCAGCAGCCAATGGGTAGCGGGGGTAAGCAATGAGCAGTTCTTC.

This chain connects TRBV10-1 to TRBJ2-3; D call uncertain. The CDR3 totals 12 residues. Germline V lookup: CDR1 WNHNN, CDR2 SYGVQD (reference sequence). V was pared by 7 bases and J by 6 bases, with 11 bases between. CDR3 sequence: CASTDQTDTQYF. The CDR3 DNA is TGCGCCAGCACCGACCAGACTGATACGCAGTATTTT.

The V call is TRBV6-5, the J call TRBJ2-3; 7 positions match TRBD1. The germline gives CDR1 MNHEY, CDR2 SVGAGI. V was pared by 5 bases and J by 5 bases, with 10 bases of the junction left unmatched. The CDR3 is made up of 15 amino acids. The CDR3 sequence: CASSTTLGGGDTQYF. The CDR3 nucleotides are TGTGCCAGCAGTACTACACTAGGGGGCGGAGATACGCAGTATTTT.

This sequence joins TRBV20-1 and TRBJ2-7; 11 bases agree with TRBD2. V dropped 3 bases and J dropped 6; count of bases not matched to a gene: 10. The germline CDR1 and CDR2 sequences are DFQATT and SNEGSKA (reference sequence). This CDR3 spans 15 amino acids. The CDR3 DNA follows: TGCAGTGCTAGTTCGGGCGGCCTAGCGGGAGGCGAGCAGTACTTC. Translated, it gives CSASSGGLAGGEQYF.

The chain carries TRBV28 and TRBJ1-2; possible D gene TRBD1, 5 bases. The length of the CDR3 is 13 residues. Trimming left V 6 bases short and J 2 bases short, with 10 bases between. Germline values: CDR1 MDHEN, CDR2 SYDVKM. DNA of the CDR3: TGTGCCAGCAGGAGGGACGCCAACTATGGCTACACCTTC. Translation: CASRRDANYGYTF.

This clonotype has more than one count but fewer than ten. V is TRBV12-3 or TRBV12-4 and J is TRBJ2-1, with no clear D. The CDR3 contains 12 residues. The ends were cut back, 8 bases at V and 5 bases at J, with 10 bases in the middle. CDR3 DNA sequence: TGTGCCAGCTTGTTAGTTGACAATGAGCAGTTCTTC. Protein: CASLLVDNEQFF.

This clonotype was counted a few times. V is TRBV19 and J is TRBJ1-4, with D possibly TRBD1 on 6 matching bases. The V end was cut by 4 bases, the J end by 7 bases, with 10 bases between. The CDR3 consists of 13 residues. In germline, CDR1 is LNHDA, CDR2 SQIVND (reference sequence). The CDR3 region is CASSKGGREKLFF. The CDR3 DNA reads TGTGCCAGTAGTAAGGGGGGACGTGAAAAACTGTTTTTT.

The V gene is TRBV5-6, the J gene TRBJ1-1; D call uncertain. Germline CDR1 reads SGHDT; CDR2 reads YYEEEE. This CDR3 is 14 amino acids long. Trimming cost V 0 bases and J 6 bases, with 12 bases left between them. The CDR3 loop reads CASSLVAGHAEAFF. CDR3 coding DNA: TGTGCCAGCAGCTTGGTTGCCGGGCATGCTGAAGCTTTCTTT. Full variable domain (missing parts from reference TRBV5-6 and TRBJ1-1): DAGVTQSPTHLIKTRGQQVTLRCSPKSGHDTVSWYQQALGQGPQFIFQYYEEEERQRGNFPDRFSGHQFPNYSSELNVNALLLGDSALYLCASSLVAGHAEAFFGQGTRLTVV.

This chain uses TRBV18 with TRBJ2-4; D is possibly TRBD1 (5 bases). The CDR3 contains 14 residues. Trimming removed 1 base at V and 2 bases at J, with 6 bases between. Germline CDR1 is KGHSH and CDR2 is LQKENI. CDR3: CASSPQGSKNIQYF. The CDR3 DNA is TGTGCCAGCTCACCACAGGGGTCCAAAAACATTCAGTACTTC.

V is TRBV5-1 and J is TRBJ2-3; possible D gene TRBD1, 6 bases. Germline V gene data show CDR1 as SGHRS and CDR2 as YFSETQ. Between the trimmed V and J ends, which lost 2 bases and 3 bases, there was a span of 13 bases. This CDR3 has 15 amino acids. Here the CDR3 reads CASSFRGHMTDTQYF. CDR3 DNA sequence: TGCGCCAGCAGCTTCCGGGGACACATGACAGATACGCAGTATTTT.

This clonotype was counted at least ten times. This chain joins TRBV6-5 and TRBJ1-1; D may be TRBD1 (5 bases). With 2 bases removed from V and 1 base from J, the gap between germline ends came to 5 bases. This CDR3 contains 13 residues. CDR1 is MNHEY, CDR2 SVGAGI, per germline. CDR3 DNA: TGTGCCAGCAGTTACGGACAGAACACTGAAGCTTTCTTT. Translating gives CASSYGQNTEAFF.

This clonotype showed up just a few times. The chain couples TRBV3-1 to TRBJ2-5; D may correspond to TRBD1 or TRBD2 (5 bases each). The V and J ends lost 1 base and 4 bases respectively, with 13 bases between them. Germline CDR1 is LGHDT and CDR2 is YNNKEL (reference sequence). This CDR3 spans 15 amino acids. Here the CDR3 DNA reads TGTGCCAGCAGCCAAGGGCGCCCGGGGCCAGAGACCCAGTACTTC. This encodes CASSQGRPGPETQYF.

This clonotype has only a few counts. The chain has TRBV12-3 or TRBV12-4 and TRBJ2-3, with 8 positions matching TRBD2. V lost 1 base, J lost 3 bases, and 3 bases stayed unmatched. The CDR3 extends over 15 amino acids. CDR3 loop: CASSLEAGATDTQYF. In nucleotides, the CDR3 is TGTGCCAGCAGTTTAGAAGCGGGGGCGACAGATACGCAGTATTTT.